Shown below are 8 T cell receptor beta chains from a single sample sequenced in a study of cytomegalovirus exposure and HLA in healthy donors. PCR involved 60 Vbeta and 13 Jbeta primers. Data came from immunoSEQ multiplex PCR; TCRdb stores just in-frame clones and leaves some out. The data show some 170,000 clones, around 75% seen once. The sample consisted of PBMCs. The receptor set was obtained from a male donor in good health and CMV-seronegative.

The J gene is TRBJ1-4, the V gene TRBV28; 7 nucleotides match TRBD1. The CDR3 has 15 amino acids. The V gene's germline CDR1 is MDHEN and CDR2 SYDVKM. J gave up 0 bases and V 5 bases, and 3 bases lay outside the gene matches. DNA of the CDR3: TGTGCCAGCAGTCTCCAGGGGGCAACTAATGAAAAACTGTTTTTT. Translating gives CASSLQGATNEKLFF. The full variable domain, completed using reference TRBV28 and TRBJ1-4, is DVKVTQSSRYLVKRTGEKVFLECVQDMDHENMFWYRQDPGLGLRLIYFSYDVKMKEKGDIPEGYSVSREKKERFSLILESASTNQTSMYLCASSLQGATNEKLFFGSGTQLSVL.

The chain is built from TRBV5-4 and TRBJ1-2; 8 bases are shared with TRBD1. Germline V lookup: CDR1 SGHNT, CDR2 YYREEE (reference sequence). The CDR3 spans 17 residues. Unmatched junction bases numbered 19, after V lost 4 bases and J lost 8 bases. CDR3 sequence reads: CASSGGLQGAYSGGYTF. Written as DNA, the CDR3 is TGTGCCAGCAGCGGTGGCCTTCAGGGGGCTTACTCAGGGGGCTACACCTTC.

Only one count was recorded for this clone. This CDR3 reads CASSSLTSGRAHEQYF. The CDR3 nucleotides read TGTGCCAGCAGTTCCCTGACTAGCGGGAGGGCCCACGAGCAGTACTTC. The chain links TRBV6-5 to TRBJ2-7; TRBD2 agrees at 14 bases. CDR1 is MNHEY, CDR2 SVGAGI, per germline. The CDR3 is 16 residues long. Trimming removed 4 bases from V and 5 bases from J; junction bases left unmatched: 7.

In the case of this clone: The same CDR3 arises from other DNA sequences in this sample as well. The chain has TRBV6-5 and TRBJ1-5, with 9 bases lining up with TRBD1. The J segment lost 5 bases and the V segment lost 6 bases, leaving 2 bases of the junction unmatched. The CDR3 is made up of 13 amino acids. Germline loops: CDR1 MNHEY, CDR2 SVGAGI. The CDR3 protein is CASRDRGDQPQHF. The CDR3 bases are TGTGCCAGCAGAGACAGGGGGGATCAGCCCCAGCATTTT.

This clone was seen only a few times. The J gene is TRBJ1-4, the V gene TRBV6-1; D not certain. CDR1 and CDR2 from the germline V gene are MNHNS and SASEGT. The germline V and J ends were trimmed by 4 bases and 7 bases, with 10 bases remaining between them. The CDR3 is made up of 13 amino acids. The chain's CDR3 is CASSADWREKLFF. CDR3 coding DNA: TGTGCCAGCAGTGCGGACTGGCGTGAAAAACTGTTTTTT.

The J gene is TRBJ1-5, the V gene TRBV5-1; D is perhaps TRBD1 (5 bases). The V end lost 0 bases, the J end lost 3 bases, and 10 bases lay between the germline ends. The CDR3 length is 15 residues. Germline V CDR1 and CDR2: SGHRS, YFSETQ. The CDR3 spells CASSLGAGVNQPQHF. CDR3 in DNA: TGCGCCAGCAGCTTGGGGGCGGGGGTCAATCAGCCCCAGCATTTT.

The chain has TRBV29-1 and TRBJ2-1; weak D call: TRBD1 (6 bases). V was pared by 5 bases and J by 7 bases, with 12 bases between. The CDR3 is made up of 12 amino acids. Germline lookup yields CDR1 SQVTM and CDR2 ANQGSEA. In DNA, the CDR3 is TGCAGCGTTAAAGCTACAGGGAATGAGCAGTTCTTC. Its protein product is CSVKATGNEQFF.

This chain connects TRBV30 to TRBJ1-5, with a tentative D call TRBD1 (5 bases). The germline CDR1 and CDR2 sequences are GTSNPN and SVGIG (reference sequence). V lost 2 bases and J lost 6, with 8 bases in between. The CDR3 is made up of 12 amino acids. Here the CDR3 DNA reads TGTGCCTGGAGTTCGGGGGGTCAGCCCCAGCATTTT. It yields the protein CAWSSGGQPQHF.